The rows below give T cell receptor beta chains drawn from one sample of a study of blood T cell repertoires in COVID-19. Assay: immunoSEQ multiplex PCR; the TCRdb copy retains only in-frame clones and omits some. The sample has some 230,000 clones; almost 85% are singletons. The sequencing sample was made of PBMCs or T cells enriched from blood (not recorded which). The receptors were gathered from a man between 35 and 55 years old who had recovered from COVID-19. The CDR3 runs from the conserved cysteine through the conserved F or W. Fields, in order: D gene, clone size, J gene, V gene, CDR3 DNA, CDR3 protein. D genes are given only for firm matches. Part of the rows lack a size; the others show once, few, many or a class for expanded clones.

TRBD1,.,TRBJ1-5,TRBV4-1,TGCGCCAGCAGCCAAGATGGAACGGGACAGGGGAATCAGCCCCAGCATTTT,CASSQDGTGQGNQPQHF
.,.,TRBJ2-7,TRBV5-1,TGCGCCAGCAGCTTGGATCACGGACAGAGCTACGAGCAGTACTTC,CASSLDHGQSYEQYF
.,.,TRBJ1-4,TRBV5-4,TGTGCCAGCAGCTCCCAGGCCAACGGTAATGAAAAACTGTTTTTT,CASSSQANGNEKLFF
TRBD2,.,TRBJ2-1,TRBV5-6,TGTGCCAGCAGCTTGGTAGCGGGAGGAGGAAATGAGCAGTTCTTC,CASSLVAGGGNEQFF
TRBD1,.,TRBJ1-2,TRBV18,TGTGCCAGCTCTCTACAGGGGCTAGACGACTATGGCTACACCTTC,CASSLQGLDDYGYTF
TRBD2,.,TRBJ2-1,TRBV10-3,TGTGCCATCAGTGTGTCGGCTAGCGGACCTGTGAATGAGCAGTTCTTC,CAISVSASGPVNEQFF
.,.,TRBJ1-2,TRBV30,TGTGCCTGGAGTGTACGGTATGGCTACACCTTC,CAWSVRYGYTF
TRBD2,once,TRBJ2-3,TRBV12-3/TRBV12-4,TGTGCCAGCAGCAAACGGGAGGGGGATACGCAGTATTTT,CASSKREGDTQYF
TRBD1,.,TRBJ2-2,TRBV30,TGTGCCTGGAGGGACCGGGACAGGAACACCGGGGAGCTGTTTTTT,CAWRDRDRNTGELFF
TRBD1,.,TRBJ2-7,TRBV18,TGTGCCAGCTCAGCCTCGAGACAGGGCTCCTACGAGCAGTACTTC,CASSASRQGSYEQYF
.,.,TRBJ1-5,TRBV7-2,TGTGCCAGCAGGGATACAGGGATGCAGCAGCCCCAGCATTTT,CASRDTGMQQPQHF
.,.,TRBJ1-6,TRBV12-3/TRBV12-4,TGTGCCAGCAGTGTGGACTTGTATTCACCCCTCCACTTT,CASSVDLYSPLHF
.,.,TRBJ2-7,TRBV5-4,TGTGCCAGCAGCTTCAGCCGGGACAACTCCTACGAGCAGTACTTC,CASSFSRDNSYEQYF
.,.,TRBJ2-4,TRBV2,TGTGCCAGCGGCGTTGTGGGGCTCAAAAACATTCAGTACTTC,CASGVVGLKNIQYF
.,.,TRBJ2-7,TRBV6-2/TRBV6-3,TGTGCCAGCAGTTCCCTTCACAGAAACCCCCATCCGTACTTC,CASSSLHRNPHPYF
TRBD2,.,TRBJ2-7,TRBV5-1,TGCGCCAGCAGAAGGGAGAGCGGGAGATACGGCGAGCAGTACTTC,CASRRESGRYGEQYF
.,.,TRBJ2-7,TRBV30,TGTGCCTGGCTCAGCAGGTCCTACGAGCAGTACTTC,CAWLSRSYEQYF
.,.,TRBJ1-2,TRBV4-2,TGTGCCAGCAGCCAAGATCGTAGTAGGGGGAACTATGGCTACACCTTC,CASSQDRSRGNYGYTF
TRBD1,few,TRBJ2-5,TRBV5-1,TGCGCCAGCAGCTTGCGACAGGGGGGAGAGACCCAGTACTTC,CASSLRQGGETQYF
.,.,TRBJ1-1,TRBV15,TGTGCCACCAGCAGAGATTACACAGGCAAAGCTTTCTTT,CATSRDYTGKAFF
TRBD1,.,TRBJ1-2,TRBV5-5,TGTGCCAGCAGGATGGGACAGCAGAGTTTTAACTATGGCTACACCTTC,CASRMGQQSFNYGYTF
.,.,TRBJ1-6,TRBV3-1/TRBV3-2,TGTGCCAGCAGCCAAATCATTGGGAGTTCACCCCTCCACTTT,CASSQIIGSSPLHF
TRBD2,.,TRBJ2-3,TRBV4-2,TGTGCCAGCAGCCCAACGTCCTTAGCGGGACCGAGGGGGGCAGATACGCAGTATTTT,CASSPTSLAGPRGADTQYF
.,.,TRBJ2-1,TRBV6-2/TRBV6-3,TGTGCCAGCAGTTACGGCGGGACCTACAATGAGCAGTTCTTC,CASSYGGTYNEQFF
TRBD2,.,TRBJ2-4,TRBV2,TGTGCCAGCAGTCCCTCTAGCGGGGGTCAAAACATTCAGTACTTC,CASSPSSGGQNIQYF
TRBD1,.,TRBJ2-3,TRBV14,TGTGCCAGCAGCCAAGATCAGGGGGCAGTGCGGGATACGCAGTATTTT,CASSQDQGAVRDTQYF
.,.,TRBJ1-6,TRBV3-1/TRBV3-2,TGTGCCAGCAGCCAAGATTCGTTCAGGGCTACCTCACCCCTCCACTTT,CASSQDSFRATSPLHF
TRBD2,.,TRBJ2-5,TRBV24-1,TGTGCCACCAGTGATTTGCAGGCGGGAGAAGAGACCCAGTACTTC,CATSDLQAGEETQYF
.,.,TRBJ1-1,TRBV7-6,TGTGCCAGCAGCTTACTTCCGGCAGCGGGGAACACTGAAGCTTTCTTT,CASSLLPAAGNTEAFF
.,once,TRBJ1-2,TRBV13,TGTGCCAGCAGCTTAAGAGTATATCCTTCGGGGGGCTACACCTTC,CASSLRVYPSGGYTF
TRBD1,.,TRBJ1-5,TRBV6-5,TGTGCCAGCCAGACGACAGGGGGCAATCAGCCCCAGCATTTT,CASQTTGGNQPQHF
.,.,TRBJ1-1,TRBV4-3,TGCGCCAGCAGCCAAGCTCCGTTGGCGAACACTGAAGCTTTCTTT,CASSQAPLANTEAFF
TRBD2,.,TRBJ2-5,TRBV5-4,TGTGCCAGCAGCTTGGGTCGGGGGGAAGAGACCCAGTACTTC,CASSLGRGEETQYF
TRBD1,.,TRBJ1-5,TRBV2,TGTGCCAGCAGCCCGACAGGGGGCAGGGATCAGCCCCAGCATTTT,CASSPTGGRDQPQHF
.,.,TRBJ1-1,TRBV30,TGTGCCTGGAGTCATACAGAAGCTTTCTTT,CAWSHTEAFF